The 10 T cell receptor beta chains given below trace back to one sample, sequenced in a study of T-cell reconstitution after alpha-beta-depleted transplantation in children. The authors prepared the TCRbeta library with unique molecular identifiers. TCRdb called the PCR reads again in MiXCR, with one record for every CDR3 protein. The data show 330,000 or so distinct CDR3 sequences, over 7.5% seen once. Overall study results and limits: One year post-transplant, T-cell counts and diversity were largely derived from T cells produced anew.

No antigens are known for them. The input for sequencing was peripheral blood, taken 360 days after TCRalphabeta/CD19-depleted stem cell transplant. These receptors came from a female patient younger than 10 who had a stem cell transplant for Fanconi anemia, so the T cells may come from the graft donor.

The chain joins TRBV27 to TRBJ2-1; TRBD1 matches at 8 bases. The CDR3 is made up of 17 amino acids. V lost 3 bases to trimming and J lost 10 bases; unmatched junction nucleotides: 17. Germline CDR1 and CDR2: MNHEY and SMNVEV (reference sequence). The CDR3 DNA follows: TGTGCCAGCAGTTTCGGAATTCGGACAGGGTTTAGGTGGGAGCAGTTCTTC. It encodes CASSFGIRTGFRWEQFF.

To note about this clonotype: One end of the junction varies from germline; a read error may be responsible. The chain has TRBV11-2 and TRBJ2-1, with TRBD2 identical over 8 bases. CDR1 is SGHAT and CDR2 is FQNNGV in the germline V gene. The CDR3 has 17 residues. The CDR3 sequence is CASSLRVGLAIHNKQFF. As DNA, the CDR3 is TGTGCCAGCAGCTTGAGAGTAGGACTAGCCATACACAATAAGCAGTTCTTC.

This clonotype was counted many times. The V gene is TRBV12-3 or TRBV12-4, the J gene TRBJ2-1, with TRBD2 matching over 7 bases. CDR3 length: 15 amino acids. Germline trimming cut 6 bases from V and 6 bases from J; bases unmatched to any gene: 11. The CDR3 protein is CASSPLTSPGNEQFF. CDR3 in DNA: TGTGCCAGCAGCCCACTGACTAGCCCAGGCAATGAGCAGTTCTTC.

This chain's CDR3 is CSVERPYQETQYF. CDR3 DNA: TGCAGTGTTGAGCGACCATACCAAGAGACCCAGTACTTC. This chain uses TRBV20-1 with TRBJ2-5; unclear D gene. The CDR3 loop spans 13 amino acids. The V gene lost 7 bases and the J gene lost 0 bases, with 12 bases spanning the gap. Looked up from germline, CDR1 is DFQATT and CDR2 is SNEGSKA (reference sequence).

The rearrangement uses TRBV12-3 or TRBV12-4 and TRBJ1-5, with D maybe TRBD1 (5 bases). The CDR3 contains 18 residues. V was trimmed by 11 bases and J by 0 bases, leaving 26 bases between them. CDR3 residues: CAFSLALNGADSNQPQHF. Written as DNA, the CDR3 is TGTGCCTTCAGTTTAGCGCTAAATGGGGCAGATAGCAATCAGCCCCAGCATTTT.

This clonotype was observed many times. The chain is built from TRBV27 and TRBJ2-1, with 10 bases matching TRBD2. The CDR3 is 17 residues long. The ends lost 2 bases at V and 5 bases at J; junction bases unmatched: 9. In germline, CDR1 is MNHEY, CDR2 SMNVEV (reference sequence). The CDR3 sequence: CASSLKQPSGRNNEQFF. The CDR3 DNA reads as TGTGCCAGCAGTTTAAAGCAGCCTAGCGGGAGAAACAATGAGCAGTTCTTC.

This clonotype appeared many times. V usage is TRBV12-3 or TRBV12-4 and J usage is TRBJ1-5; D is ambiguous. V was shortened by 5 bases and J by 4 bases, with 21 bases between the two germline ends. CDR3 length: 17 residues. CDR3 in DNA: TGTGCCAGCAGTCGGGTCCCCTTCGGAGGCGGGAATCAGCCCCAGCATTTT. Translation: CASSRVPFGGGNQPQHF.

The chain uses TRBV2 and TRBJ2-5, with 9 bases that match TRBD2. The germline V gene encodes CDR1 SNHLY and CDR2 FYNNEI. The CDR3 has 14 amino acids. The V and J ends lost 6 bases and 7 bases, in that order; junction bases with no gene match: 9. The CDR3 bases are TGTGCCAGCAGAGTCTATGGAGCGGGGGGGACCCAGTACTTC. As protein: CASRVYGAGGTQYF.

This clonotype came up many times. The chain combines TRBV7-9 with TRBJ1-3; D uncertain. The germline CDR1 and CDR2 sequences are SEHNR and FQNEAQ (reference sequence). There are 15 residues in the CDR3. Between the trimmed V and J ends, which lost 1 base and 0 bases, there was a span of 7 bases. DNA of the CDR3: TGTGCCAGCAGCTTAGAAACAATCTCTGGAAACACCATATATTTT. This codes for CASSLETISGNTIYF.

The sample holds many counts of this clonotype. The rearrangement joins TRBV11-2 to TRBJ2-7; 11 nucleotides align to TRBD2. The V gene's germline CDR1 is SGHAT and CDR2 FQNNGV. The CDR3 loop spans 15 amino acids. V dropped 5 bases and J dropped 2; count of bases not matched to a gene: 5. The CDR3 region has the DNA TGTGCCAGCAGCCAACGACTAGCGGGACCCTACGAGCAGTACTTC. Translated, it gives CASSQRLAGPYEQYF.